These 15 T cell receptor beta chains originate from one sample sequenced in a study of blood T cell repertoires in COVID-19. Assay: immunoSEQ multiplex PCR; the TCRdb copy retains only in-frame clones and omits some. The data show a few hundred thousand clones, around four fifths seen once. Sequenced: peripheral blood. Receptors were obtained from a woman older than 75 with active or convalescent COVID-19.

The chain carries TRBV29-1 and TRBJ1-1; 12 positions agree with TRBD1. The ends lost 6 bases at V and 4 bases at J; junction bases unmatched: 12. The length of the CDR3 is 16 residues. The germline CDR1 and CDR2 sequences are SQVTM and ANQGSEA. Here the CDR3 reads CSVIGTGGEKTTEAFF. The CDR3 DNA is TGCAGCGTAATCGGGACAGGGGGCGAAAAGACCACTGAAGCTTTCTTT.

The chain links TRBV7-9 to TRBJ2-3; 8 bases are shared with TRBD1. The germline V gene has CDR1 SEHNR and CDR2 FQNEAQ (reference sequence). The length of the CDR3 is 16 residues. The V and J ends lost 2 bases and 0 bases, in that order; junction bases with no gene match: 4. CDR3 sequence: CASSLTGGRSTDTQYF. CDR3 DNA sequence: TGTGCCAGCAGCTTAACAGGGGGTCGGAGCACAGATACGCAGTATTTT.

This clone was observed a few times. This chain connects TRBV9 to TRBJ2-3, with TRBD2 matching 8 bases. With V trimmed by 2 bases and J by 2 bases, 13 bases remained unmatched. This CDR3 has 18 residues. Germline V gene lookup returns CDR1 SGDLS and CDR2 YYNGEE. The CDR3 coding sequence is TGTGCCAGCAGCGTGGGGGTTGGGAGTAGCGGGGCCACAGATACGCAGTATTTT. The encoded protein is CASSVGVGSSGATDTQYF.

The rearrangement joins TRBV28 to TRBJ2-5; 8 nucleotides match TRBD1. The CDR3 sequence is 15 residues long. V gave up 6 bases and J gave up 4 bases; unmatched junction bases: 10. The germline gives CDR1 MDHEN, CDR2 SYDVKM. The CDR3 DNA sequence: TGTGCCAGCAGCCACCCATCAGGGGGCGCAGAGACCCAGTACTTC. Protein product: CASSHPSGGAETQYF. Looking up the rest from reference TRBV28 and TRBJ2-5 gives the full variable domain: DVKVTQSSRYLVKRTGEKVFLECVQDMDHENMFWYRQDPGLGLRLIYFSYDVKMKEKGDIPEGYSVSREKKERFSLILESASTNQTSMYLCASSHPSGGAETQYFGPGTRLLVL.

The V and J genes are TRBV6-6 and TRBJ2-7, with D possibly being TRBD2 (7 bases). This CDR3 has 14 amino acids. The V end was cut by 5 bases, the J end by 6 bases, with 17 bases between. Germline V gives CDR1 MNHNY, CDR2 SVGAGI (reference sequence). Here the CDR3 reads CASSQEGGAREQYF. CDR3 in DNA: TGTGCCAGCAGTCAGGAGGGGGGGGCGCGCGAGCAGTACTTC.

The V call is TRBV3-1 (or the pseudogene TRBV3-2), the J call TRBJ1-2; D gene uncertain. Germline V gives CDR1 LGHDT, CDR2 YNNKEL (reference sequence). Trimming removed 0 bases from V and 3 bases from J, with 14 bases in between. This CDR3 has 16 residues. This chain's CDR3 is CASSQEGGVGYYGYTF. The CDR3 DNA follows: TGTGCCAGCAGCCAAGAGGGCGGGGTGGGGTACTATGGCTACACCTTC.

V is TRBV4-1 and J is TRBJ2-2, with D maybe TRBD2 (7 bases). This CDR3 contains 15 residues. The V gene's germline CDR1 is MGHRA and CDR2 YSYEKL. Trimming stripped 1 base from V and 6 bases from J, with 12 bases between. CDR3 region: CASSQVNGGPGELFF. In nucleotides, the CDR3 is TGCGCCAGCAGCCAAGTGAACGGGGGGCCCGGGGAGCTGTTTTTT.

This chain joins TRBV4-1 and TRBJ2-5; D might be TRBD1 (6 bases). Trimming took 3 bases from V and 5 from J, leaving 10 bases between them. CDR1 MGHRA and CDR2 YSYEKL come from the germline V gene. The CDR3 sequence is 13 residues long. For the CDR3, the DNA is TGCGCCAGCAGCCAGAGGACAGCCGAGACCCAGTACTTC. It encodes CASSQRTAETQYF.

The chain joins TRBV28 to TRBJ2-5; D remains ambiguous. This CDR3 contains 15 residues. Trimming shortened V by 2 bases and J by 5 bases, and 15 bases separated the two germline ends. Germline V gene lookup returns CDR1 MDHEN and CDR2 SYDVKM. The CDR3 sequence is CASSLLGLSMETQYF. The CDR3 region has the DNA TGTGCCAGCAGTTTACTCGGTCTGTCGATGGAGACCCAGTACTTC. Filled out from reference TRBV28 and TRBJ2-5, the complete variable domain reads DVKVTQSSRYLVKRTGEKVFLECVQDMDHENMFWYRQDPGLGLRLIYFSYDVKMKEKGDIPEGYSVSREKKERFSLILESASTNQTSMYLCASSLLGLSMETQYFGPGTRLLVL.

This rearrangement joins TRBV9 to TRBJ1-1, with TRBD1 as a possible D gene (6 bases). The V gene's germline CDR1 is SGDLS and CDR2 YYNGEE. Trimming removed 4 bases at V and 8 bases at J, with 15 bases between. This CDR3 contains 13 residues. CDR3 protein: CASSPHERGEAFF. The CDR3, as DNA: TGTGCCAGCAGCCCACACGAGAGGGGGGAAGCTTTCTTT.

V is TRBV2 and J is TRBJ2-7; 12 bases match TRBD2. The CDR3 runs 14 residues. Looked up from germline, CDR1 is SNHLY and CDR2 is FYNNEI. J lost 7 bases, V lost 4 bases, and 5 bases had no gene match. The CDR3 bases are TGTGCCAGCAGTGGACTAGCGGGAGTAGGTGAGCAGTACTTC. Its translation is CASSGLAGVGEQYF.

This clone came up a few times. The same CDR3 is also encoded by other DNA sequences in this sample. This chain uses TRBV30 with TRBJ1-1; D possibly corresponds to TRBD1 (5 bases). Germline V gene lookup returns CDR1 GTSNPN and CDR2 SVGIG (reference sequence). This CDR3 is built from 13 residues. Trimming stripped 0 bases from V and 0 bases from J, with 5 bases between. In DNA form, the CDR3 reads TGTGCCTGGAGTGTAGGGGTGAACACTGAAGCTTTCTTT. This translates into CAWSVGVNTEAFF.

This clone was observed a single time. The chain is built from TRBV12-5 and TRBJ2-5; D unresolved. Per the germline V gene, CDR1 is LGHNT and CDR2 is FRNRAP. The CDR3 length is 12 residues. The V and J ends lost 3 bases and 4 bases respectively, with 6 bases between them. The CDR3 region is CASGFYGETQYF. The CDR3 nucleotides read TGTGCTAGTGGTTTCTATGGAGAGACCCAGTACTTC.

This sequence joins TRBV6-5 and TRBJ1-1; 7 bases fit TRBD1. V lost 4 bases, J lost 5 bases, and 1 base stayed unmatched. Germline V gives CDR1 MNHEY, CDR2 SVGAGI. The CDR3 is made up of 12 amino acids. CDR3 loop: CASSLQGTEAFF. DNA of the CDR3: TGTGCCAGCAGTTTACAGGGGACTGAAGCTTTCTTT.

This CDR3 is CASSQEGRGTANTGELFF. The CDR3 DNA follows: TGTGCCAGCAGCCAGGAGGGGAGAGGGACAGCGAACACCGGGGAGCTGTTTTTT. This chain uses TRBV14 with TRBJ2-2, with D possibly being TRBD1 (7 bases). CDR1 SGHDN and CDR2 FVKESK come from the germline V gene. The CDR3 extends over 18 amino acids. V shed 3 bases and J shed 0 bases, with 17 bases lying between them.